This TCR beta chain stems from a study of T cell responses to AZD1222 COVID-19 vaccine. The table lists this clone with a count of one. Method: immunoSEQ multiplex PCR; TCRdb's copy keeps in-frame clones and lacks some. The sample comprises about 86,000 clones, about 91% of which are singletons, and about a tenth rests with the top ten. Looked up from germline, CDR1 is MNHEY and CDR2 is SMNVEV (reference sequence). The CDR3 has 13 residues. Between the trimmed V and J ends, which lost 9 bases and 1 base, there was a span of 13 bases. The source was peripheral blood, collected on day 0 of MenACWY control vaccination. This TCR was sampled from an adult in good health. The J gene is TRBJ2-7, the V gene TRBV27; possibly TRBD2 for D (5 bases). The CDR3 coding sequence is TGTGCCAGACTGGGGAGCAGGTCCTACGAGCAGTACTTC. Amino acids: CARLGSRSYEQYF.